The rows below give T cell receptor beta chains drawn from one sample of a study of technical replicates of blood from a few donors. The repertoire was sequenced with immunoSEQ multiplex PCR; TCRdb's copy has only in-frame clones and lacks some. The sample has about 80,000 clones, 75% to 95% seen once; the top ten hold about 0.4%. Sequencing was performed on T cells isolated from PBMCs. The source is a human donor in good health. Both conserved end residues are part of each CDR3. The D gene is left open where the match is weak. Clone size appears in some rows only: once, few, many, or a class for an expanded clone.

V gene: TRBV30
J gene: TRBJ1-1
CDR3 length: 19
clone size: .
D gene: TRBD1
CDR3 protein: CAWKAVLPRTGKMNTEAFF
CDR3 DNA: TGTGCCTGGAAGGCGGTTCTACCTCGGACAGGGAAAATGAACACTGAAGCTTTCTTT

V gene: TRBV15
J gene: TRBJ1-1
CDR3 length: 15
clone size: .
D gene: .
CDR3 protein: CATSSGGARGPEAFF
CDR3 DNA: TGTGCCACCAGCAGTGGGGGGGCAAGGGGTCCTGAAGCTTTCTTT

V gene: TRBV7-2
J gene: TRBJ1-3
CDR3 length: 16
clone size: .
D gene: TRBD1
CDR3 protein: CASSFLTGFSGNTIYF
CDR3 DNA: TGTGCCAGCAGCTTCCTGACAGGGTTCTCTGGAAACACCATATATTTT

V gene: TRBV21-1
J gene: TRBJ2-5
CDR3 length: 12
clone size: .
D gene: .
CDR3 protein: CARPDRQETQYF
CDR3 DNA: TGTGCCAGACCGGACAGGCAAGAGACCCAGTACTTC

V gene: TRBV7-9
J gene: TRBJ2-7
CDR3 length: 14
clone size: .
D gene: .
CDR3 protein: CASRPTGQKYEQYF
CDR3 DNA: TGTGCCAGCAGACCTACGGGACAAAAATACGAGCAGTACTTC

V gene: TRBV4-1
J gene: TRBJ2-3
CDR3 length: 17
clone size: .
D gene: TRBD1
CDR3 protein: CASSQPGDRVVTDTQYF
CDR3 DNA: TGCGCCAGCAGCCAACCTGGGGACAGGGTGGTAACAGATACGCAGTATTTT

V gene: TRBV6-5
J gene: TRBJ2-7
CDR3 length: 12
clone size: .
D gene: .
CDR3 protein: CASRTDGYEQYF
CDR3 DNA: TGTGCCAGCAGGACTGACGGTTACGAGCAGTACTTC

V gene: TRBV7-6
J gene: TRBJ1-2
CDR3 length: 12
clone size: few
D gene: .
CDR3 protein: CATLDLNYGYTF
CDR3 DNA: TGTGCCACCTTGGACTTAAACTATGGCTACACCTTC

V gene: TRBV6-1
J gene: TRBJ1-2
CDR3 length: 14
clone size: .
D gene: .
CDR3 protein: CASKLVREFYGYTF
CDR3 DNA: TGTGCCAGCAAACTTGTCCGGGAATTTTATGGCTACACCTTC

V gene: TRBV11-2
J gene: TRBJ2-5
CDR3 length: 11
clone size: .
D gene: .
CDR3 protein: CASSSQETQYF
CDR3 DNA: TGTGCCAGCAGCTCTCAAGAGACCCAGTACTTC

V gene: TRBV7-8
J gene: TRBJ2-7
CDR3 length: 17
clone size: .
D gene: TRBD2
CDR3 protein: CASSHDSGTSRAYEQYF
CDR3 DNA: TGTGCCAGCAGCCACGATAGTGGGACTAGCAGGGCCTACGAGCAGTACTTC

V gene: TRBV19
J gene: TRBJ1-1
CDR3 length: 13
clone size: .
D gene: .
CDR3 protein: CASKYSRNTEAFF
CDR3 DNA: TGTGCCAGTAAATATTCCAGGAACACTGAAGCTTTCTTT

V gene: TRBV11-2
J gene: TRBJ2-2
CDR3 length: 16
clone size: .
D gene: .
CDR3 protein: CASSLVIRGLGGELFF
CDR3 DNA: TGTGCCAGCAGCTTAGTTATCCGGGGGTTGGGCGGGGAGCTGTTTTTT

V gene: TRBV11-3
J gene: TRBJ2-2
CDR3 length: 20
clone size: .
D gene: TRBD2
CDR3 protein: CASSLELAGGLMTNTGELFF
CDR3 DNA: TGTGCCAGCAGCTTAGAACTAGCGGGAGGGCTGATGACGAACACCGGGGAGCTGTTTTTT

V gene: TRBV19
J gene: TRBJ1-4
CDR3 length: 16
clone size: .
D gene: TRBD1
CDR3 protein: CASSARQGATNEKLFF
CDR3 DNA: TGTGCCAGTAGTGCTCGACAGGGTGCAACTAATGAAAAACTGTTTTTT

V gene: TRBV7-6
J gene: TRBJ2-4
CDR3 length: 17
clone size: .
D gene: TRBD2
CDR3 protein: CASSLRLAGDPKNIQYF
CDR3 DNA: TGTGCCAGCAGCTTAAGACTAGCGGGAGACCCCAAAAACATTCAGTACTTC

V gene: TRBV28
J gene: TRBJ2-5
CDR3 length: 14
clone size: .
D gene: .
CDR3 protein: CASGRDGRAETQYF
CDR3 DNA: TGTGCCAGCGGCCGGGACGGGAGAGCTGAGACCCAGTACTTC

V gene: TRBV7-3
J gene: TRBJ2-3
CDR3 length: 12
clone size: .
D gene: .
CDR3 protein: CASSGRADTQYF
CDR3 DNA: TGTGCCAGCAGCGGGAGAGCAGATACGCAGTATTTT

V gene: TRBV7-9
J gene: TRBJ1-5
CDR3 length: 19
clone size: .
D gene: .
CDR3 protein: CASSSYDFSGGTRGQPQHF
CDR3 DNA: TGTGCCAGCAGCTCGTACGACTTTTCGGGCGGAACACGGGGTCAGCCCCAGCATTTT

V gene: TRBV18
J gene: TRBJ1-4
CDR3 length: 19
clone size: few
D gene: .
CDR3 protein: CASSPPLEDPGWANEKLFF
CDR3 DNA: TGTGCCAGCTCCCCCCCTCTTGAGGATCCGGGGTGGGCTAATGAAAAACTGTTTTTT

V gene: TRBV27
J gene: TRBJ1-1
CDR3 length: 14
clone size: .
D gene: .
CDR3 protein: CASSLSVVGPEAFF
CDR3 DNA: TGTGCCAGCAGTTTATCGGTGGTTGGGCCAGAAGCTTTCTTT

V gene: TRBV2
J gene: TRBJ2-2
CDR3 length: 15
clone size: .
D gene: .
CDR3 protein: CASSEGLGGTGELFF
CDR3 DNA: TGTGCCAGCAGTGAAGGCCTAGGCGGCACCGGGGAGCTGTTTTTT

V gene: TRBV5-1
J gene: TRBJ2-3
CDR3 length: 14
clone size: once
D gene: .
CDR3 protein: CASSLDGEIDTQYF
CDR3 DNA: TGCGCCAGCAGCTTGGATGGGGAGATAGATACGCAGTATTTT

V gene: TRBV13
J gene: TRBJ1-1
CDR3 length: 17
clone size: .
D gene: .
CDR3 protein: CASSLDREGYLNTEAFF
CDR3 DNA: TGTGCCAGCAGCTTAGACAGGGAGGGTTATCTGAACACTGAAGCTTTCTTT

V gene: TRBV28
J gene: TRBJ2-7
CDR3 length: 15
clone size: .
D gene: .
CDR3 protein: CASSLRGRGPFEQYF
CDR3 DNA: TGTGCCAGCAGCCTTAGGGGAAGGGGCCCGTTCGAGCAGTACTTC

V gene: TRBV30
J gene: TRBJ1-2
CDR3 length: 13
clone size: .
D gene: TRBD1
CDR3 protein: CAWSVGTGNGYTF
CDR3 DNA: TGTGCCTGGAGTGTAGGGACAGGGAATGGCTACACCTTC

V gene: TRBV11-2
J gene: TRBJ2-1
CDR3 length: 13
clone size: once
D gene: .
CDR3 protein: CASSLGARNEQFF
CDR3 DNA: TGTGCCAGCAGCTTAGGGGCAAGAAATGAGCAGTTCTTC

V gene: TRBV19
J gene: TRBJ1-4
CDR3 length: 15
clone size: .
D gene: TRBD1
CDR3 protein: CASSMRSGGSEKLFF
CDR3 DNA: TGTGCCAGTAGTATGCGGTCAGGGGGCAGTGAAAAACTGTTTTTT

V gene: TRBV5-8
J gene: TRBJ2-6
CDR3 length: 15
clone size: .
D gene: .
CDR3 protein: CASSLSSSGANVLTF
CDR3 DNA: TGTGCCAGCAGCTTGTCTAGCTCTGGGGCCAACGTCCTGACTTTC